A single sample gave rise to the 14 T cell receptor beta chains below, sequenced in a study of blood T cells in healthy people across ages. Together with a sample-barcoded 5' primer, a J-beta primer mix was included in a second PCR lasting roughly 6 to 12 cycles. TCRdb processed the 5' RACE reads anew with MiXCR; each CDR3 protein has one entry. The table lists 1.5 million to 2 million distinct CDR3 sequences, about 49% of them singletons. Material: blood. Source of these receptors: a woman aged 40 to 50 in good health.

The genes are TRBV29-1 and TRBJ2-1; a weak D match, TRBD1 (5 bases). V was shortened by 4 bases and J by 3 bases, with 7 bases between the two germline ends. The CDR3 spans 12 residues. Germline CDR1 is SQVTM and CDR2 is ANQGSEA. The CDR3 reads CSVGQIYNEQFF. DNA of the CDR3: TGCAGCGTTGGACAGATCTACAATGAGCAGTTCTTC.

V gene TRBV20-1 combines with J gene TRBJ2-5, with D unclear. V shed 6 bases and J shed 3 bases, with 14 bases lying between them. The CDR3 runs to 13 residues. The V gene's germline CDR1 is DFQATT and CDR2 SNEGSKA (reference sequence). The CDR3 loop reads CSAHRSREETQYF. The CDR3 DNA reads TGCAGTGCCCACAGAAGTAGGGAAGAGACCCAGTACTTC.

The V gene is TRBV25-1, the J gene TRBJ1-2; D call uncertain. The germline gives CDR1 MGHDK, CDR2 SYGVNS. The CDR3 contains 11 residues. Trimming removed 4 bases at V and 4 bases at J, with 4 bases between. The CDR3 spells CASSAAYGYTF. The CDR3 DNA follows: TGTGCCAGCAGTGCTGCCTATGGCTACACCTTC.

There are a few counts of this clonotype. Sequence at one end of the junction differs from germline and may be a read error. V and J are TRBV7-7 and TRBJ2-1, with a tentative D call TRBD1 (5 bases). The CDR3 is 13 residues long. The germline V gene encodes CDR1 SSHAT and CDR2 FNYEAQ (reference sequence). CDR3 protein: CASSRTGADEQFF. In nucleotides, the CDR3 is TGTGCTAGCAGCCGCACAGGTGCCGATGAGCAGTTCTTC.

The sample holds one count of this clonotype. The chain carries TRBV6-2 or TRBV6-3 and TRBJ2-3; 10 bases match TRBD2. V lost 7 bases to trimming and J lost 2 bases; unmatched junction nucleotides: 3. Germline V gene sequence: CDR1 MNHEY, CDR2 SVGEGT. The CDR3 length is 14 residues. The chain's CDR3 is CASTSGGLTDTQYF. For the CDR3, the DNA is TGTGCCAGCACTAGCGGGGGACTCACAGATACGCAGTATTTT.

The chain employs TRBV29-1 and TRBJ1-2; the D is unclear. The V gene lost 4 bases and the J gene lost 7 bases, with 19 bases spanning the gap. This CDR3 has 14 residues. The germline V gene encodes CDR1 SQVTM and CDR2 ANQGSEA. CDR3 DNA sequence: TGCAGCGTTGGGCTCCTTGGGGTGGCAGGTGGCTACACCTTC. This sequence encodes CSVGLLGVAGGYTF. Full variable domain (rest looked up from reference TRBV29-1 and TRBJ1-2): SAVISQKPSRDICQRGTSLTIQCQVDSQVTMMFWYRQQPGQSLTLIATANQGSEATYESGFVIDKFPISRPNLTFSTLTVSNMSPEDSSIYLCSVGLLGVAGGYTFGSGTRLTVV.

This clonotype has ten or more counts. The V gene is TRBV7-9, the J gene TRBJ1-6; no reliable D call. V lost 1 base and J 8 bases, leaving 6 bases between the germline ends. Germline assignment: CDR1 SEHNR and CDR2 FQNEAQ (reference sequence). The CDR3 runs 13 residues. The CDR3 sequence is CASSLGGDSPLHF. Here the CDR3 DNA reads TGTGCCAGCAGCTTAGGTGGGGATTCACCCCTCCACTTT.

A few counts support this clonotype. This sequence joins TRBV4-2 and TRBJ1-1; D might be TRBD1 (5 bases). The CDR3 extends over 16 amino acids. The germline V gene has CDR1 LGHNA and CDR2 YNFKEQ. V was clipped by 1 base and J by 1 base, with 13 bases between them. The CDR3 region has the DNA TGTGCCAGCAGCCAAGGGATGCTGGGGACGAACACTGAAGCTTTCTTT. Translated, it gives CASSQGMLGTNTEAFF.

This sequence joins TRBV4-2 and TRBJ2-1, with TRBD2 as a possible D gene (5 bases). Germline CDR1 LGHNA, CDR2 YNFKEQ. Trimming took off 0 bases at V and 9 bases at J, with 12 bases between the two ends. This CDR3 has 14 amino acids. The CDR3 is CASSQDWRSVEQFF. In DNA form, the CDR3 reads TGTGCCAGCAGCCAAGACTGGAGGAGCGTTGAGCAGTTCTTC.

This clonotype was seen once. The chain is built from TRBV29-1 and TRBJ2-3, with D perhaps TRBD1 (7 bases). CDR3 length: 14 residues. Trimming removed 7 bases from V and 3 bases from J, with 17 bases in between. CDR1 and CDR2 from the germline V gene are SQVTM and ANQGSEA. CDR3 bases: TGCAGCGCGGAGGGACAGATGGAAACAGATACGCAGTATTTT. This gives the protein CSAEGQMETDTQYF.

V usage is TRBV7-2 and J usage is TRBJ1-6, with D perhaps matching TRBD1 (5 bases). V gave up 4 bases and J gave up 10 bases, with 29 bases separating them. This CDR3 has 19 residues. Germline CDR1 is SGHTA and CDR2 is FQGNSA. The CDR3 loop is CASSSRPLMTAGNPSPLHF. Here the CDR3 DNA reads TGTGCCAGCAGCTCACGCCCATTGATGACAGCGGGAAATCCCTCACCCCTCCACTTT.

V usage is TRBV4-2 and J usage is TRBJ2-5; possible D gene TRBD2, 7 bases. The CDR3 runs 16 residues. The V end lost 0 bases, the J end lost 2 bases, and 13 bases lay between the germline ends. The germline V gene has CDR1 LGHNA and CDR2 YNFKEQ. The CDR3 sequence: CASSQDGGGSQETQYF. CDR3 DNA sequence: TGTGCCAGCAGCCAAGACGGCGGGGGCTCGCAAGAGACCCAGTACTTC.

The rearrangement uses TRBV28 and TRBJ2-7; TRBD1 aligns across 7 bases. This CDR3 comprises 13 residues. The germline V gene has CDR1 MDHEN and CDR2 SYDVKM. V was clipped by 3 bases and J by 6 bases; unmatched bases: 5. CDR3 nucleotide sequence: TGTGCCAGCAGTTTGCAGGGGGTGGGCGAGCAGTACTTC. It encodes CASSLQGVGEQYF.

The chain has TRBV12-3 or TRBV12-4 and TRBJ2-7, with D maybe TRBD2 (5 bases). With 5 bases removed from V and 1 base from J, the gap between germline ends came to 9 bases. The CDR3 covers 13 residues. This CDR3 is CASSVQRSYEQYF. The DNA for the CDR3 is TGTGCCAGCAGTGTCCAGCGGTCCTACGAGCAGTACTTC.